What follows is one T cell receptor beta chain and its context. Its antigen is currently unknown. This sample is part of a study of Ad26.COV2.S vaccination and SARS-CoV-2 variants. Turning to the study itself: Trial arm assignment for the donor was COV1001 Ad26.COV2.S. Recipients of Ad26.COV2.S got it intramuscularly, once or twice 56 days apart.

As to treatment: around 19 received Ad26.COV2.S at low or high dose, single or two shots; roughly five received placebo; per-sample allocation not given. Vaccine and placebo recipients were sampled on day 63 after the first injection. This table comes from immunoSEQ multiplex PCR, and its TCRdb copy is limited to in-frame clones, with some not included. Altogether 400,000 to 450,000 clones are present, about 90% being singletons, with the ten largest covering 1.5% to 2%. The CDR3 covers 11 residues. CDR1 is LNHDA, CDR2 SQIVND, per germline (reference sequence). Trimming pared 4 bases from V and 8 bases from J, leaving 8 bases between. Study outcomes and limitations: Greater spike-specific TCR breadth was seen in vaccine recipients than in placebo recipients.

The TCR originated in a person aged 18-60 years who received the Ad26.COV2.S COVID-19 vaccine or a placebo. The sample was peripheral blood, taken in a trial of Ad26.COV2.S vaccine versus placebo. The J gene is TRBJ1-2, the V gene TRBV19, with D unresolved. The CDR3 here is CASSSWVGYTF. The CDR3 nucleotides are TGTGCCAGTAGTAGTTGGGTCGGCTACACCTTC.